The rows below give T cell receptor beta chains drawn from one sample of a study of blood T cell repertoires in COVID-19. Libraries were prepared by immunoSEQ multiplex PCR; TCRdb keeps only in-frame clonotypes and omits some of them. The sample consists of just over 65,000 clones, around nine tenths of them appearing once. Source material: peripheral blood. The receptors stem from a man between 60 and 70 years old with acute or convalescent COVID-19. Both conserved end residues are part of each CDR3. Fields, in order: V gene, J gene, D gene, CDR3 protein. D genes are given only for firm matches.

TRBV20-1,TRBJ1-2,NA,CSASPPFGQVLNYGYTF
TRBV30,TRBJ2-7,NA,CAWSVHSGLRAYEQYF
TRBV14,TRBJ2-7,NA,CASSRGSSYEQYF
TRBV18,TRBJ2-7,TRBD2,CASSPGGGSSYEQYF
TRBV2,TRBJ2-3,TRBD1,CASSLTGKGTDTQYF
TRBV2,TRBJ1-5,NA,CASSGQEISNQPQHF
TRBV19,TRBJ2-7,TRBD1,CASSTTGGRVSYEQYF
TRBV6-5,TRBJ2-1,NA,CASSYSPSALGGEQFF
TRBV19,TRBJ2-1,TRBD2,CASSTGTSGYNEQFF
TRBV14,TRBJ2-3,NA,CASSPEGRDTQYF
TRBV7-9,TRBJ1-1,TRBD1,CASSFDRGAEAFF
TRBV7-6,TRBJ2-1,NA,CASSSEWGGGGYNEQFF
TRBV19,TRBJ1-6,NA,CASKDLRSSYNSPLHF
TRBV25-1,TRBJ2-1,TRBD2,CASSAPSGGANEQFF
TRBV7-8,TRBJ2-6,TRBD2,CASSLTELAGSGANVLTF
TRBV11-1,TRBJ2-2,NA,CASSYRQTANTGELFF
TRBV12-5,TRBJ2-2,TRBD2,CASAPIGTAGAGELFF
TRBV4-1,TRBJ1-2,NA,CASSPSGAYGYTF
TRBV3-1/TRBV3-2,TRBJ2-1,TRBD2,CASSHLAGGDEQFF
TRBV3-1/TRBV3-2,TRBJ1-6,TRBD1,CASSRRQGDNSPLHF
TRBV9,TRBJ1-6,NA,CASSVGGRRSPLHF
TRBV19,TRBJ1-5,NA,CASSFSPGSQPQHF
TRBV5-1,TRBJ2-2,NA,CASSLAVPDTGELFF
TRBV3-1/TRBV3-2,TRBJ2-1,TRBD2,CASSQVSLAGGDEQFF
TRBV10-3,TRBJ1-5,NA,CATRQEVNQPQHF
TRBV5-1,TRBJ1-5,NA,CASSLEGVGGNQPQHF
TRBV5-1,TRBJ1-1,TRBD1,CASSLRPGQGAEAFF
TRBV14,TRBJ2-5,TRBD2,CASSALGLAGGETQYF
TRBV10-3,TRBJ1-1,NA,CAISGSRKNTEAFF
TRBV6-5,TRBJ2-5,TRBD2,CASSYVTGGETQYF
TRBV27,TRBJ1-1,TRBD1,CASSPGTAYEAFF
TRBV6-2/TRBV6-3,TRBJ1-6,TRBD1,CASSSFLRDRDGGNSPLHF
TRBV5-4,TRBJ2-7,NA,CASSHSRRGTYEQYF
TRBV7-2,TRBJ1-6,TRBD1,CASSFGQGVGPLHF
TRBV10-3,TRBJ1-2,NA,CAIREAYGYTF
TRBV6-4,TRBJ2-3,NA,CASSDEGSDTQYF
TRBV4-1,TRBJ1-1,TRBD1,CASSQGTGRAEAFF
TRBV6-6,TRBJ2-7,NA,CASSSQPLREQYF
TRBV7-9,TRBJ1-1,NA,CASSLGGQVTEAFF
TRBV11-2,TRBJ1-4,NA,CASSSPGVANEKLFF
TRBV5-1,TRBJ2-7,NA,CASSLNVAGTSYEQYF
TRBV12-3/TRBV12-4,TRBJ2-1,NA,CASGEDPQREFF
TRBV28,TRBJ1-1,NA,CASSLFGRVNTEAFF
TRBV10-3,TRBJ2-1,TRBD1,CAISDRGDNEQFF
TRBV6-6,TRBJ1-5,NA,CASTSGLYQPQHF
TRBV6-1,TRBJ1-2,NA,CASSEAGARGYTF
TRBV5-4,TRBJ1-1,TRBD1,CASSRDRGTEAFF
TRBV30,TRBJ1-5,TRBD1,CAWSVADRGNQPQHF
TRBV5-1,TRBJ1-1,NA,CASSPPGAAYSSEAFF
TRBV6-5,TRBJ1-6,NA,CASTSTGGRSPLHF
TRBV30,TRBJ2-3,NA,CAWSGLLTDTQYF
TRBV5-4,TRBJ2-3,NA,CASSLVMARGGDTQYF
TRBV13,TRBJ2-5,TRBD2,CASSAREAGGGETQYF